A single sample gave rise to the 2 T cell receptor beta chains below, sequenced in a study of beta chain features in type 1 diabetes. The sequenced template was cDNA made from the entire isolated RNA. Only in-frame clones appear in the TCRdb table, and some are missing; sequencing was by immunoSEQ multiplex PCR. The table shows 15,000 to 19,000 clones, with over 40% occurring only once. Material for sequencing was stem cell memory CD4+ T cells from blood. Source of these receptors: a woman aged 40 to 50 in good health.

Here the CDR3 reads CASSPPAGRIQYF. The CDR3 DNA follows: TGTGCCAGCTCACCACCCGCGGGGAGGATCCAGTACTTC. This rearrangement joins TRBV18 to TRBJ2-5, with TRBD2 as a possible D gene (6 bases). CDR3 length: 13 amino acids. With 0 bases removed from V and 10 bases from J, the gap between germline ends came to 12 bases. CDR1 and CDR2 (germline): KGHSH, LQKENI. Looking up the rest from reference TRBV18 and TRBJ2-5 gives the full variable domain: NAGVMQNPRHLVRRRGQEARLRCSPMKGHSHVYWYRQLPEEGLKFMVYLQKENIIDESGMPKERFSAEFPKEGPSILRIQQVVRGDSAAYFCASSPPAGRIQYFGPGTRLLVL.

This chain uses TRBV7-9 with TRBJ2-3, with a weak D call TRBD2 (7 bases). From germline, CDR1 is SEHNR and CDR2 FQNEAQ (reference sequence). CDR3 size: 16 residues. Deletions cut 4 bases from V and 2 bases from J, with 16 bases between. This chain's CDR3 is CASSSGGGGFTDTQYF. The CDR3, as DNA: TGTGCCAGCAGCTCCGGGGGCGGGGGCTTCACAGATACGCAGTATTTT.